These 9 T cell receptor beta chains originate from one sample sequenced in a study of graft-versus-host responses after intestinal transplantation. Sequencing used immunoSEQ multiplex PCR; TCRdb keeps in-frame clones, though not all of them. The table includes 65,000 to 90,000 clones, roughly 90% detected once. Their recognized antigens are unknown. The sample consisted of unstimulated CD8+ T cells sorted from spleen or lymph node cells, taken before transplant. All receptors come from a human donor who was the organ donor for an intestinal transplant.

This clone was observed once. The chain carries TRBV4-3 and TRBJ2-7; D might be TRBD2 (7 bases). Germline CDR1 and CDR2: LGHNA and YSLEER. The V gene lost 4 bases and the J gene lost 4 bases, with 14 bases spanning the gap. The CDR3 covers 14 residues. DNA of the CDR3: TGCGCCAGCAGCCCGAAGGGGGGGGGTTACGAGCAGTACTTC. It codes for CASSPKGGGYEQYF.

On this clone: One end of the junction does not line up with germline, which may come from a read error. The rearrangement joins TRBV7-7 to TRBJ2-1, with no clear D. CDR1 SSHAT and CDR2 FNYEAQ come from the germline V gene (reference sequence). The CDR3 is made up of 15 amino acids. The CDR3 DNA reads as TGTGCTAGCAGCTTAGCACTGTCTGTGAAAGATGAGCAGTTCTTC. Encoded protein: CASSLALSVKDEQFF.

The chain links TRBV7-2 to TRBJ2-4; tentative D call: TRBD2 (6 bases). Per the germline V gene, CDR1 is SGHTA and CDR2 is FQGNSA. This CDR3 has 18 residues. V lost 3 bases and J 0 bases, leaving 18 bases between the germline ends. CDR3 residues: CASSFPAGSGKAKNIQYF. CDR3 nucleotides: TGTGCCAGCAGCTTCCCAGCGGGTAGCGGAAAAGCCAAAAACATTCAGTACTTC.

The genes are TRBV11-1 and TRBJ2-7; no firm D call. V dropped 5 bases and J dropped 0 bases, with 11 bases sitting between them. CDR3 size: 14 residues. Germline CDR1 and CDR2: SGHAT and FQDESV (reference sequence). This chain's CDR3 is CASSPTRNSYEQYF. The CDR3 nucleotides read TGTGCCAGCAGCCCGACTCGAAACTCCTACGAGCAGTACTTC.

The V gene is TRBV2, the J gene TRBJ1-1; 9 bases agree with TRBD1. Trimming cost V 11 bases and J 1 base; bases outside gene matches: 5. Germline values: CDR1 SNHLY, CDR2 FYNNEI. The CDR3 contains 13 residues. The CDR3 protein is CAGLQGANTEAFF. CDR3 bases: TGTGCCGGATTACAGGGGGCGAACACTGAAGCTTTCTTT.

The V gene is TRBV7-2, the J gene TRBJ2-3; 7 nucleotides align to TRBD1. There are 15 residues in the CDR3. With V trimmed by 6 bases and J by 2 bases, 8 bases remained unmatched. CDR1 and CDR2 from the germline V gene are SGHTA and FQGNSA. For the CDR3, the DNA is TGTGCCAGCAGTTCCCCGGGACAGAACACAGATACGCAGTATTTT. Protein sequence: CASSSPGQNTDTQYF.

This clone was seen more than once but under ten times. V gene TRBV5-3 combines with J gene TRBJ2-4; a weak D match, TRBD1 (6 bases). TRBV5-3 is reported as an ORF; its role is uncertain. V was shortened by 0 bases and J by 0 bases, with 7 bases between the two germline ends. The CDR3 runs to 15 residues. The CDR3, as DNA: TGTGCCAGAAGCTTGGACAGGGTAGCCAAAAACATTCAGTACTTC. Translation gives CARSLDRVAKNIQYF.

This chain links TRBV11-2 with TRBJ2-3, with D perhaps matching TRBD1 (6 bases). Germline V gene lookup returns CDR1 SGHAT and CDR2 FQNNGV. Trimming removed 0 bases at V and 6 bases at J, with 19 bases between. CDR3 length: 17 amino acids. This chain's CDR3 is CASSLDSGHLRGDTQYF. The DNA for the CDR3 is TGTGCCAGCAGCTTAGATTCAGGACACTTGAGGGGGGATACGCAGTATTTT.

V is TRBV4-1 and J is TRBJ1-5; maybe TRBD1 (6 bases). Trimming stripped 5 bases from V and 8 bases from J, with 16 bases between. This CDR3 region has 14 residues. CDR1 is MGHRA and CDR2 is YSYEKL in the germline V gene. CDR3 in amino acids: CASSKLTGREPQHF. The CDR3 DNA follows: TGCGCCAGCAGCAAACTAACAGGGAGGGAGCCCCAGCATTTT.